The clone carrying this T cell receptor beta chain was counted at least ten times. Its antigen is unidentified. Germline CDR1 and CDR2: SGHTA and FQGNSA. V lost 3 bases to trimming and J lost 1 base, with 12 bases between them. The CDR3 length is 15 residues. This sample is drawn from a study of T cell repertoires in cytomegalovirus infection. Study overall: TCR beta signatures that were public indicated CMV infection and matching HLA type. Study-level findings and limits: Identification of carriers of CMV plus the relevant HLA was performed using cumulative public TCR beta family frequency.

MiXCR was run by TCRdb on the reads, yielding one entry per CDR3 protein. The profile shows about 360,000 distinct CDR3 sequences, around 18% of them singletons. The specimen was PBMCs. The chain is built from TRBV7-2 and TRBJ1-1; D perhaps matches TRBD1 (6 bases). The sequence was obtained from a human donor in good health (CMV status not recorded). Some clones in this sample may be carry-over from other donors' samples. For the CDR3, the DNA is TGTGCCAGCAGCTTTCGGCAGGGGTCGAACACTGAAGCTTTCTTT. It encodes CASSFRQGSNTEAFF.